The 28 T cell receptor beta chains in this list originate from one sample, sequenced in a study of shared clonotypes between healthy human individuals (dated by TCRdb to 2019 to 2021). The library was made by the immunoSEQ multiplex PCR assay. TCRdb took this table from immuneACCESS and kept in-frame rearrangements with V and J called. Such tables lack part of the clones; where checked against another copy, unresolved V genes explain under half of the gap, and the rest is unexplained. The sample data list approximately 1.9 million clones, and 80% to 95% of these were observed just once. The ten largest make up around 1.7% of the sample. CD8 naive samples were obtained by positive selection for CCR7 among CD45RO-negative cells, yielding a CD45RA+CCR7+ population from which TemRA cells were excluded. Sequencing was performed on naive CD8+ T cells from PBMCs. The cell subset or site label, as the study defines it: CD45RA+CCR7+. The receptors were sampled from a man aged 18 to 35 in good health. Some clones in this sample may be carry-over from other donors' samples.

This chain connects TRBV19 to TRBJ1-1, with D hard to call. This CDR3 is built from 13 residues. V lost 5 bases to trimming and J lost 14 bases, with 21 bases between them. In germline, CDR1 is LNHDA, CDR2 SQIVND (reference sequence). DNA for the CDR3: TGTGCCAGTAGTTTTGGAGTAAAAGCATTTGGGTTCTTT. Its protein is CASSFGVKAFGFF.

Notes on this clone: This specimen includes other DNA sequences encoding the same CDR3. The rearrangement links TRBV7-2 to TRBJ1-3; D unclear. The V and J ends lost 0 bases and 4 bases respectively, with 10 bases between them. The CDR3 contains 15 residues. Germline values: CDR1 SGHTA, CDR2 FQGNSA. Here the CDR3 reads CASSLAGSSGNTIYF. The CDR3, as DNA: TGTGCCAGCAGCTTAGCGGGGTCATCCGGAAACACCATATATTTT.

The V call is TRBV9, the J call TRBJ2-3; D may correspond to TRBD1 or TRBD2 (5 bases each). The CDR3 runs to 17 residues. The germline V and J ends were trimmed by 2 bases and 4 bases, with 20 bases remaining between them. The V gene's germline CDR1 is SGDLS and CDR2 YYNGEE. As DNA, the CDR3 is TGTGCCAGCAGCGTCTTGCTCCGGGACGGCGCCCCAGATACGCAGTATTTT. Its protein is CASSVLLRDGAPDTQYF.

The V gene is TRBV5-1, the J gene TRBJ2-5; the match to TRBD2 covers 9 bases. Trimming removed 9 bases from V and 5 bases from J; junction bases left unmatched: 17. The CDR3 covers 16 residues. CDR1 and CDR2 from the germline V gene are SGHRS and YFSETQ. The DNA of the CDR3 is TGCGCCACCAAGGGCGGGAGGGCCCTACGGGGGGAGACCCAGTACTTC. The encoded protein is CATKGGRALRGETQYF. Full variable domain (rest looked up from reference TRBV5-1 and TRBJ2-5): KAGVTQTPRYLIKTRGQQVTLSCSPISGHRSVSWYQQTPGQGLQFLFEYFSETQRNKGNFPGRFSGRQFSNSRSEMNVSTLELGDSALYLCATKGGRALRGETQYFGPGTRLLVL.

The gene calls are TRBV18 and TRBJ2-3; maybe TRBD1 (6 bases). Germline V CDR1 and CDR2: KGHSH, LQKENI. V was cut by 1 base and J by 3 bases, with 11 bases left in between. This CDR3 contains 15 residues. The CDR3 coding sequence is TGTGCCAGCTCACCACTGAAGGGGGAGACAGATACGCAGTATTTT. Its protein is CASSPLKGETDTQYF.

The CDR3 loop is CASSSRTTSGEQYF. DNA of the CDR3: TGTGCCAGCAGTTCCCGTACGACTAGCGGCGAGCAGTACTTC. This chain joins TRBV27 and TRBJ2-7, with 9 bases aligning to TRBD2. V lost 4 bases and J lost 6; bases outside the gene matches: 7. The germline CDR1 and CDR2 sequences are MNHEY and SMNVEV (reference sequence). This CDR3 has 14 amino acids.

CDR3 nucleotides: TGTGCCAGCAGCTCCACGACAGGGCTGGCAGATACGCAGTATTTT. It translates to CASSSTTGLADTQYF. V usage is TRBV7-8 and J usage is TRBJ2-3; 7 nucleotides match TRBD1. The CDR3 runs to 15 residues. The trim removed 4 bases at V and 4 bases at J, leaving 8 bases unmatched. Per germline, CDR1 SGHVS and CDR2 FQNEAQ. Full variable domain (outside the CDR3, taken from reference TRBV7-8 and TRBJ2-3): GAGVSQSPRYKVAKRGQDVALRCDPISGHVSLFWYQQALGQGPEFLTYFQNEAQLDKSGLPSDRFFAERPEGSVSTLKIQRTQQEDSAVYLCASSSTTGLADTQYFGPGTRLTVL.

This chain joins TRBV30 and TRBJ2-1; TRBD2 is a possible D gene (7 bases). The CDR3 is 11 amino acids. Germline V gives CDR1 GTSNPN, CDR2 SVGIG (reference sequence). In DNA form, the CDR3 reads TGTGCAGAGAGTAGGGGGGGCGAGCAGTTCTTC. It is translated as CAESRGGEQFF.

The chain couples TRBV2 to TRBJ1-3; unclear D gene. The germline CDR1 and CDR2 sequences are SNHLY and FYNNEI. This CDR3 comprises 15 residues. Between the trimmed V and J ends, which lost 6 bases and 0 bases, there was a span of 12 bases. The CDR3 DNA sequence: TGTGCCAGCAGCCCAGACACATTCTCTGGAAACACCATATATTTT. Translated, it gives CASSPDTFSGNTIYF.

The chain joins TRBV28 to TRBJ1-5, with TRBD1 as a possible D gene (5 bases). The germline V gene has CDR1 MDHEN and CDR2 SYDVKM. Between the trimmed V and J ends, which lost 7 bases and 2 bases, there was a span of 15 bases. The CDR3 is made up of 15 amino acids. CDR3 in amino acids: CASTMGQVGNQPQHF. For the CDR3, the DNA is TGTGCCAGCACCATGGGGCAGGTGGGCAATCAGCCCCAGCATTTT.

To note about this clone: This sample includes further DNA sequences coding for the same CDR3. The CDR3 DNA is TGTGCCAGCAGTTTGGGGCCTGGGAGCAATCAGCCCCAGCATTTT. Encoded protein: CASSLGPGSNQPQHF. The rearrangement links TRBV27 to TRBJ1-5; D possibly corresponds to TRBD1 (5 bases). The CDR3 is 15 residues long. Trimming pared 3 bases from V and 1 base from J, leaving 10 bases between. The germline V gene encodes CDR1 MNHEY and CDR2 SMNVEV (reference sequence).

CDR3 loop: CSVEAGGPIYNEQFF. Written as DNA, the CDR3 is TGCAGCGTTGAAGCGGGAGGACCCATTTACAATGAGCAGTTCTTC. The J gene is TRBJ2-1, the V gene TRBV29-1, with TRBD2 matching over 7 bases. The CDR3 is made up of 15 amino acids. Germline V gene sequence: CDR1 SQVTM, CDR2 ANQGSEA. Germline trimming cut 1 base from V and 4 bases from J; bases unmatched to any gene: 7.

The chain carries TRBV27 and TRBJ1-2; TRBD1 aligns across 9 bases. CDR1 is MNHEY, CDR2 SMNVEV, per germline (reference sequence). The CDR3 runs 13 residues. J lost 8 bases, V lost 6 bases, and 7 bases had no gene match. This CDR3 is CASSYGTGRGYTF. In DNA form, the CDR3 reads TGTGCCAGCAGCTACGGGACAGGGAGAGGCTACACCTTC.

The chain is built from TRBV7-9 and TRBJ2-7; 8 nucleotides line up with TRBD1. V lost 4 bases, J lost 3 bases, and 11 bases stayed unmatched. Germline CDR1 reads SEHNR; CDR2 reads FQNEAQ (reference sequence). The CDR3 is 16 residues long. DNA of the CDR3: TGTGCCAGCAGCTCCACTGGGACAGGAGTCTTCTACGAGCAGTACTTC. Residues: CASSSTGTGVFYEQYF.

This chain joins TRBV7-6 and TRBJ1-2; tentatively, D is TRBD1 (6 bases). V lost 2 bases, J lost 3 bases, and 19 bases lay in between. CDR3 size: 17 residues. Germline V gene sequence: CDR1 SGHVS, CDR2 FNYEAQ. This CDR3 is CASSLSERQGTHYGYTF. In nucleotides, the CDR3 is TGTGCCAGCAGCTTAAGCGAGCGCCAGGGGACCCACTATGGCTACACCTTC.

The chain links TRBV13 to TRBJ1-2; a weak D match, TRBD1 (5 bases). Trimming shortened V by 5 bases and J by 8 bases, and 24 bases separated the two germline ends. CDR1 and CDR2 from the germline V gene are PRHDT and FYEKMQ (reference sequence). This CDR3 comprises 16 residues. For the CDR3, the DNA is TGTGCCAGCAGCCACGCGGGGGACCACGCCGCGGGGGGCTACACCTTC. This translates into CASSHAGDHAAGGYTF.

In DNA form, the CDR3 reads TGTGCCAGCAGCTTAGTAATGGGCAGCCCGAGACAGCCCCAGCATTTT. This sequence encodes CASSLVMGSPRQPQHF. The chain uses TRBV7-8 and TRBJ1-5; D is undetermined. V was shortened by 1 base and J by 7 bases, with 17 bases between the two germline ends. CDR3 length equals 16 residues. Germline loops: CDR1 SGHVS, CDR2 FQNEAQ.

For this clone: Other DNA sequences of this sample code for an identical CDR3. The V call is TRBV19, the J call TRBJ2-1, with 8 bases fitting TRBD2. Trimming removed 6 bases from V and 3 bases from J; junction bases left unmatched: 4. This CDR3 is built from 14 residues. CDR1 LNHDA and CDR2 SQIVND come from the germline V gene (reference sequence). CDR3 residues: CASSTGTSYNEQFF. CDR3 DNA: TGTGCCAGTAGCACCGGGACTAGCTACAATGAGCAGTTCTTC.

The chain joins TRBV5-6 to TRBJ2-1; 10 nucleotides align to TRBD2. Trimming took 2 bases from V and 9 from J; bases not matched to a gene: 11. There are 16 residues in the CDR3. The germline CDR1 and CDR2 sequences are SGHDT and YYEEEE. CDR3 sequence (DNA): TGTGCCAGCAGCTTCATGCTTCTAGCGGGAGAGGGTGAGCAGTTCTTC. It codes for CASSFMLLAGEGEQFF.

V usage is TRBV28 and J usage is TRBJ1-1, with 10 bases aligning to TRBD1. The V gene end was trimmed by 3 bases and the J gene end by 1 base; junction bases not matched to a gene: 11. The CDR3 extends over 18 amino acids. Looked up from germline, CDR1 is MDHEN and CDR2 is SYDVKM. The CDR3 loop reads CASSLPPGQGLSNTEAFF. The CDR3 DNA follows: TGTGCCAGCAGTTTGCCTCCGGGACAGGGGCTTTCGAACACTGAAGCTTTCTTT.

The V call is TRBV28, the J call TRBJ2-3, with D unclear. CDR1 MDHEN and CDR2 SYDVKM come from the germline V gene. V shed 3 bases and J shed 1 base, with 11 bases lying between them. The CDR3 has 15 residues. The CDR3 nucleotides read TGTGCCAGCAGTTTCCCCGCTGGTGGCACAGATACGCAGTATTTT. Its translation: CASSFPAGGTDTQYF.

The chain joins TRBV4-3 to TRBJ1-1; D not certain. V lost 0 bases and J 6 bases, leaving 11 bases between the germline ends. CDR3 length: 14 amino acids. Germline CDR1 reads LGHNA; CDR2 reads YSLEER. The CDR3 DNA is TGCGCCAGCAGCCAAGATCAACAGCGGGCTGAAGCTTTCTTT. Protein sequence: CASSQDQQRAEAFF.

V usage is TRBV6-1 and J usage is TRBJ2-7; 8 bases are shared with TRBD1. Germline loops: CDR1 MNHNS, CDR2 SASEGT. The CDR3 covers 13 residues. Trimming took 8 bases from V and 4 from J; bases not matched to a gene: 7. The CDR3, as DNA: TGTGCCAGCGGCCCAGGGGGCCCTTACGAGCAGTACTTC. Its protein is CASGPGGPYEQYF.

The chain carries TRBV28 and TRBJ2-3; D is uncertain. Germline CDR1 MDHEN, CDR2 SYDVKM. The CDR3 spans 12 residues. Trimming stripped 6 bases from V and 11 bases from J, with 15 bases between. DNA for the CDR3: TGTGCCAGCAGCCCGGGCCCCGCATGGCAGTATTTT. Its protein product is CASSPGPAWQYF.

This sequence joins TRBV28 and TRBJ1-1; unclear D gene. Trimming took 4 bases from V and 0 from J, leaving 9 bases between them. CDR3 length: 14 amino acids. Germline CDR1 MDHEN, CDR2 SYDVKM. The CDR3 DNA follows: TGTGCCAGCAGTTACAGTCCTATGAACACTGAAGCTTTCTTT. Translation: CASSYSPMNTEAFF.

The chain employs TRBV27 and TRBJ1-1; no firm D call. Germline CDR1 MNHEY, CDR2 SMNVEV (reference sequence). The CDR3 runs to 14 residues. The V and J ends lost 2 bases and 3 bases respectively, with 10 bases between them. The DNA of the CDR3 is TGTGCCAGCAGTTTAGTAGTGGGTCACACTGAAGCTTTCTTT. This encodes CASSLVVGHTEAFF.

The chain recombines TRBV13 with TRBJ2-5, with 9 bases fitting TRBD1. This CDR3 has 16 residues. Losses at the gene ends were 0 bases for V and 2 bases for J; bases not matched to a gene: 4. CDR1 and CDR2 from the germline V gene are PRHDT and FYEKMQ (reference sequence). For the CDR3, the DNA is TGTGCCAGCAGCTTAGGGAGGGGGACAGGGCAAGAGACCCAGTACTTC. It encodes CASSLGRGTGQETQYF.

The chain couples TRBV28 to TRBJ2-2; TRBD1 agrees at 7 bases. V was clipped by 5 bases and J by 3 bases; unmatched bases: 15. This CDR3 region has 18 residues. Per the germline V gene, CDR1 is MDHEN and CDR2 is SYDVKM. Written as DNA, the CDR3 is TGTGCCAGCAGTCCTACTACAGGGGAATCGGCTTACACCGGGGAGCTGTTTTTT. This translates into CASSPTTGESAYTGELFF.